These T cell receptor beta chains were read from a single sample in a study of T cell responses to AZD1222 COVID-19 vaccine. Sequencing was performed with immunoSEQ multiplex PCR; in TCRdb, only in-frame clones are kept and a portion is missing. Here the sample spans about 83,000 clones, approximately 85% being singletons. The specimen was peripheral blood, collected on day 0 of AZD1222 vaccination. These receptors all stem from an adult in good health. Each CDR3 is given with its conserved first and last residue. A D gene is named only where the DNA matches it firmly. Rows may omit the clone size; those that give it use once, few, many or a size class.

v_call,d_call,clone_size,j_call,cdr3_aa,cdr3_nt
TRBV6-2/TRBV6-3,.,.,TRBJ1-3,CASSYPTVAGNTIYF,TGTGCCAGCAGTTACCCGACGGTGGCTGGAAACACCATATATTTT
TRBV10-2,.,.,TRBJ1-1,CASSVRGQAFF,TGCGCCAGCAGTGTTAGAGGGCAGGCTTTCTTT
TRBV21-1,.,.,TRBJ2-2,CASSKHQYPPTGTDTGELFF,TGTGCCAGCAGCAAACATCAATATCCTCCGACTGGGACAGACACCGGGGAGCTGTTTTTT
TRBV18,.,.,TRBJ1-1,CASSPPTRGRLDTEAFF,TGTGCCAGCTCACCGCCCACCAGGGGAAGGTTGGACACTGAAGCTTTCTTT
TRBV6-1,TRBD2,.,TRBJ2-1,CASSEAGTKQFF,TGTGCCAGCAGTGAAGCTGGGACTAAGCAGTTCTTC
TRBV5-6,TRBD1,.,TRBJ1-1,CASSLGQGYEAFF,TGTGCCAGCAGCTTGGGACAGGGCTATGAAGCTTTCTTT
TRBV2,.,.,TRBJ1-5,CASSVDGDQPQHF,TGTGCCAGCAGTGTCGACGGGGATCAGCCCCAGCATTTT
TRBV9,.,.,TRBJ2-1,CASSGSSAYNEQFF,TGTGCCAGCAGCGGATCTAGCGCCTACAATGAGCAGTTCTTC
TRBV5-1,.,.,TRBJ1-3,CASSLDRTGNTIYF,TGCGCCAGCAGCTTGGACAGAACTGGAAACACCATATATTTT
TRBV23-1,.,.,TRBJ1-4,CADHRVGVEKLFF,TGCGCCGACCACAGGGTCGGGGTTGAAAAACTGTTTTTT
TRBV29-1,.,.,TRBJ1-2,CSVEDWTVGEGGGYTF,TGCAGCGTTGAAGACTGGACAGTTGGGGAAGGGGGTGGCTACACCTTC
TRBV7-8,.,.,TRBJ2-7,CASSPGTGLGYEQYF,TGTGCCAGCAGCCCAGGGACAGGACTAGGGTACGAGCAGTACTTC
TRBV7-7,TRBD2,.,TRBJ2-5,CASSLASSGQETQYF,TGTGCTAGCAGCTTAGCGTCTAGCGGCCAAGAGACCCAGTACTTC
TRBV28,.,.,TRBJ2-3,CASSRGTGLWDTQYF,TGTGCCAGCAGCCGCGGGACTGGTCTTTGGGATACGCAGTATTTT
TRBV30,.,few,TRBJ1-1,CAWSPPGAFF,TGTGCCTGGAGTCCTCCGGGGGCTTTCTTT
TRBV9,.,once,TRBJ1-3,CASSVSDGSGNTIYF,TGTGCCAGCAGCGTCTCGGATGGCTCTGGAAACACCATATATTTT
TRBV6-5,TRBD1,.,TRBJ2-7,CASSILRDSPYEQYF,TGTGCCAGCAGCATACTTCGGGACAGTCCCTACGAGCAGTACTTC
TRBV5-1,.,.,TRBJ2-3,CASSRQDPLGDTQYF,TGCGCCAGCAGCAGACAGGACCCTCTGGGAGATACGCAGTATTTT
TRBV11-2,.,few,TRBJ2-1,CASSLAGSSYNEQFF,TGTGCCAGCAGCTTAGCGGGGAGCTCCTACAATGAGCAGTTCTTC
TRBV25-1,TRBD2,.,TRBJ2-1,CASSEVGLAGANEQFF,TGTGCCAGCAGTGAGGTGGGACTAGCGGGGGCCAATGAGCAGTTCTTC
TRBV5-5,TRBD1,.,TRBJ1-2,CASSATGQAIYGYTF,TGTGCCAGCAGCGCGACCGGACAGGCAATCTATGGCTACACCTTC
TRBV18,.,.,TRBJ2-5,CASSPPEGTQYF,TGTGCCAGCTCACCACCGGAAGGGACCCAGTACTTC
TRBV19,.,.,TRBJ1-3,CASSRQGAGGNTIYF,TGTGCCAGTAGTCGCCAGGGAGCTGGTGGGAACACCATATATTTT
TRBV3-1/TRBV3-2,.,.,TRBJ2-7,CASSRLNEQYF,TGTGCCAGCAGCCGTTTGAACGAGCAGTACTTC
TRBV18,.,.,TRBJ2-7,CASSETYEQYF,TGTGCCAGCTCGGAGACCTACGAGCAGTACTTC
TRBV30,.,.,TRBJ1-1,CAWRRLIRTEAFF,TGTGCCTGGAGGAGGCTAATCCGCACTGAAGCTTTCTTT
TRBV27,.,.,TRBJ1-2,CASPRVRRGRVITF,TGTGCCAGTCCAAGGGTGAGGAGAGGGAGGGTCATCACCTTC
TRBV27,TRBD1,.,TRBJ2-1,CASRLRRDRAYNEQFF,TGTGCCAGCCGATTAAGACGGGACAGGGCCTACAATGAGCAGTTCTTC
TRBV9,.,few,TRBJ1-2,CASSPGRVYGYTF,TGTGCCAGCAGCCCCGGGAGAGTATATGGCTACACCTTC
TRBV2,.,.,TRBJ2-1,CASSTYNEQFF,TGTGCCAGCAGTACCTACAATGAGCAGTTCTTC
TRBV7-3,TRBD1,.,TRBJ1-2,CASSSRGSGDGYTF,TGTGCCAGCAGCTCCAGGGGGTCGGGGGATGGCTACACCTTC
TRBV5-5,TRBD1,.,TRBJ1-4,CASSLHRTGGVEKLFF,TGTGCCAGCAGCTTACACCGGACAGGGGGCGTTGAAAAACTGTTTTTT
TRBV28,.,medium-sized,TRBJ1-2,CASSQGGYTF,TGTGCCAGCAGCCAAGGGGGCTACACCTTC
TRBV15,TRBD1,once,TRBJ1-5,CATRGQFSNQPQHF,TGTGCCACCCGGGGACAGTTTAGCAATCAGCCCCAGCATTTT
TRBV6-2/TRBV6-3,.,.,TRBJ2-7,CASSYSGQGGYYEQYF,TGTGCCAGCAGTTACTCCGGGCAGGGGGGTTACTACGAGCAGTACTTC
TRBV18,.,.,TRBJ2-3,CASSPREMMQYF,TGTGCCAGCTCACCAAGGGAGATGATGCAGTATTTT
TRBV28,.,.,TRBJ1-2,CASRIQGTYGYTF,TGTGCCAGCAGGATACAGGGTACTTATGGCTACACCTTC
TRBV28,.,.,TRBJ2-6,CASRGGGSGANVLTF,TGTGCCAGCAGGGGAGGAGGTTCCGGGGCCAACGTCCTGACTTTC
TRBV27,.,.,TRBJ2-1,CASNFGGPLGEQFF,TGTGCCAGCAACTTCGGGGGGCCTTTGGGTGAGCAGTTCTTC